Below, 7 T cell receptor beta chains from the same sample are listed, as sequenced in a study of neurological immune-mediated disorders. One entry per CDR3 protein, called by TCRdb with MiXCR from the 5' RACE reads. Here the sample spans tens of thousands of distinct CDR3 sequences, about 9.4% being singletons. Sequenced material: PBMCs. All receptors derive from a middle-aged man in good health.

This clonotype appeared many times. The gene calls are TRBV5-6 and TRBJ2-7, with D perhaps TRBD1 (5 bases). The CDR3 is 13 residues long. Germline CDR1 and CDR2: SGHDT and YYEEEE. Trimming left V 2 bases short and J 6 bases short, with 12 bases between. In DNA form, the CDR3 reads TGTGCCAGCAGCTTTGCCCAGGGATTCGAGCAGTACTTC. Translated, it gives CASSFAQGFEQYF.

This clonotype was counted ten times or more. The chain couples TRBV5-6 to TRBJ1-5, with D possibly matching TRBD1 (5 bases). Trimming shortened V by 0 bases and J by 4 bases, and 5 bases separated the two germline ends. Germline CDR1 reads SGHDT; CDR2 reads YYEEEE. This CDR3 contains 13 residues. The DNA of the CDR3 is TGTGCCAGCAGCTTGGGGACAAATCAGCCCCAGCATTTT. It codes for CASSLGTNQPQHF.

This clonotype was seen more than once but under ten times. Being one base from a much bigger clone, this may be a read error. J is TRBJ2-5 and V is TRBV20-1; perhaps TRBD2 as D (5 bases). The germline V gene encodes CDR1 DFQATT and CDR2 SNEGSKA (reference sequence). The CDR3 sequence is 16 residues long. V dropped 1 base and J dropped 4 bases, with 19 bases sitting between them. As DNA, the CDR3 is TGCAGTGCTAGAGGGTGGGGAGTGAATGAAGGAGAGACCCAGTACTTC. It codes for CSARGWGVNEGETQYF.

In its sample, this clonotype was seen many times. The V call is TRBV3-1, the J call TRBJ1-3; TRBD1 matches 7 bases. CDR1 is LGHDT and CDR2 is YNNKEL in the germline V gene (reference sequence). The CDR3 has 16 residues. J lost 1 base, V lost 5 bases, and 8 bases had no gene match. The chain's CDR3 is CASSFRPGQSGNTIYF. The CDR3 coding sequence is TGTGCCAGCAGCTTTCGACCGGGACAGTCTGGAAACACCATATATTTT.

CDR3 protein: CSATTSGGSRYNEQFF. The CDR3 region has the DNA TGCAGTGCAACCACTAGCGGGGGGTCTAGATACAATGAGCAGTTCTTC. V usage is TRBV20-1 and J usage is TRBJ2-1; TRBD2 agrees at 12 bases. This CDR3 spans 16 amino acids. CDR1 DFQATT and CDR2 SNEGSKA come from the germline V gene (reference sequence). V was clipped by 6 bases and J by 4 bases; unmatched bases: 10.

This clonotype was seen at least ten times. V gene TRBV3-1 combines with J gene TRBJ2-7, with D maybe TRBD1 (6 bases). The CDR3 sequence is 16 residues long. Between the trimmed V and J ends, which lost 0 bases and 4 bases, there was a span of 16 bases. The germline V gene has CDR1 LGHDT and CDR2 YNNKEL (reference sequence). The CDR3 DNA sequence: TGTGCCAGCAGCCAAGAGAACAGGGATGTGGATTACGAGCAGTACTTC. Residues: CASSQENRDVDYEQYF.

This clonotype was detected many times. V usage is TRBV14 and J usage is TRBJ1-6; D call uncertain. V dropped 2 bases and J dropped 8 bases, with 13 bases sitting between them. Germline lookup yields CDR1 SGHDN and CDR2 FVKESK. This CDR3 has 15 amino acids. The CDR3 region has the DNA TGTGCCAGCAGCCAACTCACATCTTACGATTCACCCCTCCACTTT. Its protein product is CASSQLTSYDSPLHF.